The clone carrying this TCR beta chain was detected many times. Its antigen is unidentified. The CDR3 is 15 residues long. Trimming removed 3 bases from V and 0 bases from J; junction bases left unmatched: 2. The germline V gene has CDR1 SGDLS and CDR2 YYNGEE. The sample belongs to a study of CD8 T cells in ankylosing spondylitis. Whole-study results and caveats: Disease-associated clones were reportedly significantly overrepresented in matched ankylosing spondylitis synovial fluid. Prior literature has documented some motif variants in synovial fluid and blood from reactive arthritis.

TCRdb re-called the 5' RACE reads through MiXCR, storing one row per CDR3 protein. The table shows hundreds of thousands of distinct CDR3 sequences, with around 7.8% occurring only once. Sequenced material: blood, either unsorted or a sorted T cell fraction (not recorded which). The V call is TRBV9, the J call TRBJ1-1; 10 bases map to TRBD1. This clonotype was obtained from a male donor with ankylosing spondylitis or in good health (not recorded which). The CDR3 loop reads CASSGGQGVNTEAFF. In DNA, the CDR3 is TGTGCCAGCAGCGGCGGACAGGGGGTGAACACTGAAGCTTTCTTT.